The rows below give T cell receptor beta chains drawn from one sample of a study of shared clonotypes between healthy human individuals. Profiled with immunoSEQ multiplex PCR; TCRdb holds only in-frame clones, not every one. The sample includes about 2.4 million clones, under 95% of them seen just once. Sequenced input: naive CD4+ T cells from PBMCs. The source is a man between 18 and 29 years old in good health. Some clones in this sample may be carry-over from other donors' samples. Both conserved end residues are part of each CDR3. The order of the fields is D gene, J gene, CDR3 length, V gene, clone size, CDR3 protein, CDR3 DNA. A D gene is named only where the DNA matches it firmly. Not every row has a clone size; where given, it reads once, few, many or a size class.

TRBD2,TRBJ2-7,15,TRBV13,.,CASSPGLAANYEQYF,TGTGCCAGCAGCCCGGGACTAGCGGCAAACTACGAGCAGTACTTC
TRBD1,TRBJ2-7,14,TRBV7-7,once,CASSCKGTGNEQYF,TGTGCCAGCAGTTGCAAGGGGACAGGGAACGAGCAGTACTTC
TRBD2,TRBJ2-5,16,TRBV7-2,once,CASSYGFGTIQETQYF,TGTGCCAGCAGCTACGGGTTCGGGACTATCCAAGAGACCCAGTACTTC
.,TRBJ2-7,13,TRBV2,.,CASRLDSGYEQYF,TGTGCCAGCAGGCTGGACAGTGGGTACGAGCAGTACTTC
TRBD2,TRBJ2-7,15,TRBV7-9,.,CASSQLAAYSYEQYF,TGTGCCAGCAGCCAACTAGCGGCCTACTCCTACGAGCAGTACTTC
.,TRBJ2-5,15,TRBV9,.,CASNPSGRQQETQYF,TGTGCCAGCAACCCATCGGGACGACAACAAGAGACCCAGTACTTC
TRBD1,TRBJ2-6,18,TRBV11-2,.,CASSRSKGTAHGANVLTF,TGTGCCAGCAGCAGATCGAAAGGGACAGCGCACGGGGCCAACGTCCTGACTTTC
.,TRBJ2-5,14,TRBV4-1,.,CASSQGPLFETQYF,TGCGCCAGCAGCCAAGGTCCTTTGTTCGAGACCCAGTACTTC
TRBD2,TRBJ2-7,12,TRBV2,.,CASKAGSNEQYF,TGTGCCAGCAAAGCGGGAAGTAACGAGCAGTACTTC
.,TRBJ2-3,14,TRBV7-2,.,CASSLAAGLDTQYF,TGTGCCAGCAGCTTAGCAGCCGGTCTGGATACGCAGTATTTT
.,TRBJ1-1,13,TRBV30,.,CAWGTGISTEAFF,TGTGCCTGGGGCACAGGGATCTCGACTGAAGCTTTCTTT
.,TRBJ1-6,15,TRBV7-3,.,CASSTQGPPQQNLHF,TGTGCCAGCAGCACCCAAGGACCCCCACAACAGAACCTCCACTTT
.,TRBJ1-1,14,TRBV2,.,CASSGAADDTEAFF,TGTGCCAGCAGTGGGGCCGCGGACGACACTGAAGCTTTCTTT
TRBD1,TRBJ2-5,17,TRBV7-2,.,CASSRYRGELKGETQYF,TGTGCCAGCAGCCGTTACAGGGGAGAGTTGAAGGGAGAGACCCAGTACTTC
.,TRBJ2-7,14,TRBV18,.,CASSNGRNSYEQYF,TGTGCCAGCTCAAATGGACGGAACTCCTACGAGCAGTACTTC
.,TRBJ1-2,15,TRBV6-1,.,CASSGARAADYGYTF,TGTGCCAGCAGTGGGGCCCGAGCGGCGGATTATGGCTACACCTTC
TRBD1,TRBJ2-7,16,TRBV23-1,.,CASSQSWDSYSYEQYF,TGCGCCAGCAGTCAATCTTGGGACAGCTACTCCTACGAGCAGTACTTC
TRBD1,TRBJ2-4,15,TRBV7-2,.,CASSPEGAIKNIQYF,TGTGCCAGCAGCCCAGAGGGGGCCATTAAAAACATTCAGTACTTC
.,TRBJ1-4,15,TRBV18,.,CASSPPEERGEKLFF,TGTGCCAGCTCACCACCCGAGGAAAGGGGTGAAAAACTGTTTTTT
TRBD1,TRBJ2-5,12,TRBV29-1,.,CSVTGDIETQYF,TGCAGCGTTACAGGGGATATCGAGACCCAGTACTTC
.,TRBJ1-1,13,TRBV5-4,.,CASRPTENTEAFF,TGTGCCAGCAGACCCACAGAGAACACTGAAGCTTTCTTT
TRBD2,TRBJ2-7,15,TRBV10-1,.,CASSESGLAGVQQYF,TGCGCCAGCAGTGAGTCTGGACTAGCGGGAGTTCAGCAGTACTTC
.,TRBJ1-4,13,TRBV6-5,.,CASSYGFGKKLFF,TGTGCCAGCAGTTACGGTTTCGGGAAAAAACTGTTTTTT
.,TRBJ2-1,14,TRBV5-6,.,CASGRWNSYNEQFF,TGTGCCAGCGGACGGTGGAACTCCTACAATGAGCAGTTCTTC
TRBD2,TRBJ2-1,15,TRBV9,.,CASSVGGTSGIMQFF,TGTGCCAGCAGCGTAGGGGGGACTAGCGGGATAATGCAGTTCTTC
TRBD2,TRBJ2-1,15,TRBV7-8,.,CASSSLAGLGDEQFF,TGTGCCAGCAGCTCACTAGCGGGGCTAGGCGATGAGCAGTTCTTC
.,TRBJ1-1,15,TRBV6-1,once,CASSEYPAMNTEAFF,TGTGCCAGCAGTGAATATCCGGCCATGAACACTGAAGCTTTCTTT
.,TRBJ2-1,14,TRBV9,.,CASSVAGPNNEQFF,TGTGCCAGCAGCGTCGCAGGGCCCAACAATGAGCAGTTCTTC
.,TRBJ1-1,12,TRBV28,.,CASRVGGTEAFF,TGTGCCAGCAGGGTTGGGGGGACTGAAGCTTTCTTT
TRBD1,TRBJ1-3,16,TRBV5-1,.,CASSLGLQGHGNTIYF,TGCGCCAGCAGCTTAGGGTTACAGGGGCACGGAAACACCATATATTTT
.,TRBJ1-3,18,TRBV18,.,CASSPSLPTVSSGNTIYF,TGTGCCAGCTCACCCTCCCTCCCGACAGTGAGCTCTGGAAACACCATATATTTT
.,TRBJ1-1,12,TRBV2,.,CASSSDSAGAFF,TGTGCCAGCAGTTCTGACAGCGCTGGAGCTTTCTTT
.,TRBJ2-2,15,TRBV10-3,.,CAISATDTYTGELFF,TGTGCCATCAGTGCCACGGACACCTACACCGGGGAGCTGTTTTTT
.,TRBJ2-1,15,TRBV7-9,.,CASSLGLGNYNEQFF,TGTGCCAGCAGCTTAGGGCTGGGGAACTACAATGAGCAGTTCTTC
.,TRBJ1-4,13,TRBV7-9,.,CASSSRGSEKLFF,TGTGCCAGCAGCTCTCGTGGTAGTGAAAAACTGTTTTTT
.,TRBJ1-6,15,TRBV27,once,CASSLWTEDNSPLHF,TGTGCCAGCAGTTTATGGACGGAGGATAATTCACCCCTCCACTTT
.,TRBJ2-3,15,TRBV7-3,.,CASSLISANTDTQYF,TGTGCCAGCAGCTTAATCAGTGCGAACACAGATACGCAGTATTTT
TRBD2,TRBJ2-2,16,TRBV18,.,CASALFSGANTGELFF,TGTGCCAGCGCCCTATTTAGCGGGGCGAACACCGGGGAGCTGTTTTTT
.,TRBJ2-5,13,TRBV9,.,CASSEAVQETQYF,TGTGCCAGCAGCGAGGCAGTTCAAGAGACCCAGTACTTC